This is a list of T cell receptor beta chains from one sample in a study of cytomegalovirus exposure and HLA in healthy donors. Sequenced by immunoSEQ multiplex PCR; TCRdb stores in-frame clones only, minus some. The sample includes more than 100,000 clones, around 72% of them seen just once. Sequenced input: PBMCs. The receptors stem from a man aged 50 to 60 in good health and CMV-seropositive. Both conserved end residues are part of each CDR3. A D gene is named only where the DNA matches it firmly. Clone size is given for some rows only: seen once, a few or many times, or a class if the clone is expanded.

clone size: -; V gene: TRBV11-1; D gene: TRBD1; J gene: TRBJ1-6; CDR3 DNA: TGTGCCAGCAGCTTAGGACAGGGTGGATCACCCCTCCACTTT; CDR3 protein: CASSLGQGGSPLHF
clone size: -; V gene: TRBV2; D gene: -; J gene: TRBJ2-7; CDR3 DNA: TGTGCCAGCAGTGAACGGGGGGCTATCCACGAGCAGTACTTC; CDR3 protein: CASSERGAIHEQYF
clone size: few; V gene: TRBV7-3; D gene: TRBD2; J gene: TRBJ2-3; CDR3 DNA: TGTGCCAGCACCCCGGGGGCTAGCGGGAGCTTGAGCACAGATACGCAGTATTTT; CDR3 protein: CASTPGASGSLSTDTQYF
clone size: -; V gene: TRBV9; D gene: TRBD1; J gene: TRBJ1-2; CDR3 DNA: TGTGCCAGCAGCGCCCGGGACAGGGGTGGTGGCTACACCTTC; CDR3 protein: CASSARDRGGGYTF
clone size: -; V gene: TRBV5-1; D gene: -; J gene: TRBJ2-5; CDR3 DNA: TGCGCCAGCAGCTTCGAGTATGAGGAGACCCAGTACTTC; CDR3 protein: CASSFEYEETQYF
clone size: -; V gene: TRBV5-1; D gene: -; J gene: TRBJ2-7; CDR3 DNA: TGCGCCAGCAGCTTGATTCGGGGTAATGAGCAGTACTTC; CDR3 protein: CASSLIRGNEQYF
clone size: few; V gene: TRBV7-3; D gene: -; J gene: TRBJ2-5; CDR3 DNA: TGTGCCAGCAGACTTAACACGGGAGCGGCCCAGTACTTC; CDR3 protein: CASRLNTGAAQYF
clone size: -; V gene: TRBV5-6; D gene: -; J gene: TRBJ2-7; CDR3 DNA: TGTGCCAGCAGCCCGGCGGGCCTTTCCTCCTACGAGCAGTACTTC; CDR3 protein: CASSPAGLSSYEQYF
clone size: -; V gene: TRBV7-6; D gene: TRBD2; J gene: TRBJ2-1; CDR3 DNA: TGTGCCAGCAGCTCCGGAGCGGGATTCTACAATGAGCAGTTCTTC; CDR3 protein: CASSSGAGFYNEQFF
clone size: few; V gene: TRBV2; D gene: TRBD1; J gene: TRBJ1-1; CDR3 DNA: TGTGCCAGCGGCCGGGACAGGGGAACTGAAGCTTTCTTT; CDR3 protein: CASGRDRGTEAFF
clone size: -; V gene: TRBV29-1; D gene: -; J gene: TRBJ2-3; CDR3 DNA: TGCAGCGTTGACCTTTCCCCCTCCTCCACAGATACGCAGTATTTT; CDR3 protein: CSVDLSPSSTDTQYF
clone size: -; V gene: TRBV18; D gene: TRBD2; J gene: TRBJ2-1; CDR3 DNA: TGTGCCAGCTCACCAAGGCTGGCGGGAGGGCATGAGCAGTTCTTC; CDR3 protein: CASSPRLAGGHEQFF
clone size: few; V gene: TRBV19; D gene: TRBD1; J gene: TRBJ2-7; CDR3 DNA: TGTGCCAGTAGTTCCGGGACAGGGTCCTACGAGCAGTACTTC; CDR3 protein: CASSSGTGSYEQYF
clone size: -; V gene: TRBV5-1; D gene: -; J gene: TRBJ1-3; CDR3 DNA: TGCGCCAGCAGCTTGTCAGGGCCCGCTGGAAACACCATATATTTT; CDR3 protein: CASSLSGPAGNTIYF
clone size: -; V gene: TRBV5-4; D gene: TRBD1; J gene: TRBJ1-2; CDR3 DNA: TGTGCCAGCACCCTGACAGGGAGCTATGGCTACACCTTC; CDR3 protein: CASTLTGSYGYTF
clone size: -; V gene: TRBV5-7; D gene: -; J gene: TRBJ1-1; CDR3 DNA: TGTGCCAGCAGCTCCGGGGGGACGGCTGAAGCTTTCTTT; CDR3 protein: CASSSGGTAEAFF
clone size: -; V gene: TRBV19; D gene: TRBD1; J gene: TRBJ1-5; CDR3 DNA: TGTGCCAGTAGTGGGACAGGGGCTAGCAATCAGCCCCAGCATTTT; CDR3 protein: CASSGTGASNQPQHF
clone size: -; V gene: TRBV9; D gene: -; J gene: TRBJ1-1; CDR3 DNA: TGTGCCAGCAGCGTAGATAGGGGGTCGGGAACTGAAGCTTTCTTT; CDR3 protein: CASSVDRGSGTEAFF
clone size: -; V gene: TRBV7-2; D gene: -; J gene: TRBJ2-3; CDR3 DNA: TGTGCCAGCAGCCCCCAGGGCACGACAGATACGCAGTATTTT; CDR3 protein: CASSPQGTTDTQYF
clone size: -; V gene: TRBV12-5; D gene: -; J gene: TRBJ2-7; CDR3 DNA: TGTGCTAGTGGCCCCGGGATCTACGAGCAGTACTTC; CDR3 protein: CASGPGIYEQYF
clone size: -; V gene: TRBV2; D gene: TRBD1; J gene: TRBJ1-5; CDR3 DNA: TGTGCCAGCAGTGGCACAGGGGGCCGGCAGCCCCAGCATTTT; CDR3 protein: CASSGTGGRQPQHF
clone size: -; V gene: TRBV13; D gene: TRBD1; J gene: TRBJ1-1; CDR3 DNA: TGTGCCAGCAGCTCCCGGGACAGGGGGAACACTGAAGCTTTCTTT; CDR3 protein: CASSSRDRGNTEAFF
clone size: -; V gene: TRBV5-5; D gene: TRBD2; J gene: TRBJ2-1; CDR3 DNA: TGTGCCAGCAGCTTGTTCGATAGCGGGAGCAATGAGCAGTTCTTC; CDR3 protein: CASSLFDSGSNEQFF
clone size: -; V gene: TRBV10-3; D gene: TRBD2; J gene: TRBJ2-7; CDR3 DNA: TGTGCCATCAGTGACCCTAGCGGGAGGGCTTACGAGCAGTACTTC; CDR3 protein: CAISDPSGRAYEQYF
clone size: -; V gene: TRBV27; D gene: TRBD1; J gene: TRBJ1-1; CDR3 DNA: TGTGCCAGCATTGACAGGGGTACCTTGAACACTGAAGCTTTCTTT; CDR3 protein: CASIDRGTLNTEAFF
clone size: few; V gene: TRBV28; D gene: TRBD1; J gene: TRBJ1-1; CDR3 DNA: TGTGCCAGCAGAAGGGACAGGGGCTCTGAAGCTTTCTTT; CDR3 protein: CASRRDRGSEAFF
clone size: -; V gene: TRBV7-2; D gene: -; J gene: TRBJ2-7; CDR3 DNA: TGTGCCAGCAGCTTAGAAAGCAGGGTGGGTGAGCAGTACTTC; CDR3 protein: CASSLESRVGEQYF
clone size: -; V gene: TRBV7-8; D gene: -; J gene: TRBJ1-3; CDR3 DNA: TGTGCCAGCAGCCCTACTGACGGGAGCTCTGGAAACACCATATATTTT; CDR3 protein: CASSPTDGSSGNTIYF
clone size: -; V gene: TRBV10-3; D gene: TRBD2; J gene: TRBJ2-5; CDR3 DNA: TGTGCCATCAGCACTAGCGGGAATGACCGAGAGACCCAGTACTTC; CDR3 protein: CAISTSGNDRETQYF
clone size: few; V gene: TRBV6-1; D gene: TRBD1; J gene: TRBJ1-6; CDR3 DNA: TGTGCCAGCTCTTTAGTGGACAGGGGGAATTCACCCCTCCACTTT; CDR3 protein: CASSLVDRGNSPLHF
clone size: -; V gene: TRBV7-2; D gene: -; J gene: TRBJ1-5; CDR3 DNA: TGTGCCAGCAGCTTAGGACAGCCGCCCCAGCATTTT; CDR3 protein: CASSLGQPPQHF
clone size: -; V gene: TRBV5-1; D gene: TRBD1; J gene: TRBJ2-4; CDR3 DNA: TGCGCCAGCAGCTTGTCTCCGGGACAGGGGGCCAAAAACATTCAGTACTTC; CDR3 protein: CASSLSPGQGAKNIQYF
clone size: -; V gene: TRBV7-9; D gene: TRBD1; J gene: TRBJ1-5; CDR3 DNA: TGTGCCAGCAGGCCTACAGGGGACCATCAGCCCCAGCATTTT; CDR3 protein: CASRPTGDHQPQHF
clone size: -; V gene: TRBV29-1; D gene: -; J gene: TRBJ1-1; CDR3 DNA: TGCAGCGTTGAAATTTCCGGACAGAGAAACACTGAAGCTTTCTTT; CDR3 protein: CSVEISGQRNTEAFF
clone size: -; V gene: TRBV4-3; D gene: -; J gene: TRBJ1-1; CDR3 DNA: TGCGCCAGCAGCCAAGCCCGGGCGGGGGGGGTTGGCACTGAAGCTTTCTTT; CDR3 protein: CASSQARAGGVGTEAFF
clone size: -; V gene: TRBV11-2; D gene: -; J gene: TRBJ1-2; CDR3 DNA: TGTGCCAGCAGCTTAGGTCCAGGGTCACAGTATGGCTACACCTTC; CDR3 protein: CASSLGPGSQYGYTF
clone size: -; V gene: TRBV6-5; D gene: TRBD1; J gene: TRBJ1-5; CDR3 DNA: TGTGCCAGCAGTTCGACAGGGGGCAATCAGCCCCAGCATTTT; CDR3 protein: CASSSTGGNQPQHF
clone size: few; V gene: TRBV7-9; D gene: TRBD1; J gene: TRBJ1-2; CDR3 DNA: TGTGCCAGCAGTTCGGGACAGGGTACTGGCTACACCTTC; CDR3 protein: CASSSGQGTGYTF
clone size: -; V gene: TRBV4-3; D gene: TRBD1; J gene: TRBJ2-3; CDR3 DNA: TGCGCCAGCACCTCGTATTACAGGGGCGCCCGAGATACGCAGTATTTT; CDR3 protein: CASTSYYRGARDTQYF
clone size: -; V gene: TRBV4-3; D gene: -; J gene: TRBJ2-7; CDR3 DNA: TGCGCCAGCAGCCCGAGGGGGGTGAAAGGGGGCTTCGAGCAGTACTTC; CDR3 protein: CASSPRGVKGGFEQYF